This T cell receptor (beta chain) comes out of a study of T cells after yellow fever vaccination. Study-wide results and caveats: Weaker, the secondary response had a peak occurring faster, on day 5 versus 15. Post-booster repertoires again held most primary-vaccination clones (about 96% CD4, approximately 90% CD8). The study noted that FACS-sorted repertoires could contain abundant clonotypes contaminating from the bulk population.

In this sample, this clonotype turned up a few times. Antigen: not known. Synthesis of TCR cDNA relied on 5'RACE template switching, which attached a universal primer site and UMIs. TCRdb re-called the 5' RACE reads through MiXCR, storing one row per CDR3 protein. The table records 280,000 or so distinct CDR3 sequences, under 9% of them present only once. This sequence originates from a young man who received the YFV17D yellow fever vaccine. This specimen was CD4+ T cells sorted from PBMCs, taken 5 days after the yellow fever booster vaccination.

The CDR3 is CASRRGNGYTF. CDR3 nucleotide sequence: TGTGCCAGTCGAAGGGGCAATGGCTACACCTTC. V usage is TRBV6-2 or TRBV6-3 and J usage is TRBJ1-2; D possibly corresponds to TRBD1 (5 bases). CDR1 is MNHEY and CDR2 is SVGEGT in the germline V gene. CDR3 length equals 11 residues. V was clipped by 9 bases and J by 6 bases, with 11 bases between them.